This T cell receptor (beta chain) was sequenced for a study of cytomegalovirus exposure and HLA in healthy donors. Whole-study findings and limits: Among TCR beta chains, those listed as cytomegalovirus-associated numbered more than 150.

The primer mix had 60 Vbeta and 13 Jbeta primers. Produced via immunoSEQ multiplex PCR; TCRdb's table is partial and in-frame only. The sample has about 190,000 clones; just under 75% are singletons. Germline-derived CDR1 and CDR2 are MNHEY and SVGAGI. With V trimmed by 2 bases and J by 8 bases, 2 bases remained unmatched. The CDR3 has 13 amino acids. For this clone: The antigen is undetermined.

Specimen: PBMCs. The chain couples TRBV6-5 to TRBJ1-4; TRBD1 agrees at 7 bases. This clonotype was sampled from a man aged 25 to 40 in good health and CMV-seropositive. This CDR3 is CASSYRGREKLFF. CDR3 nucleotides: TGTGCCAGCAGTTACAGGGGGCGGGAAAAACTGTTTTTT.